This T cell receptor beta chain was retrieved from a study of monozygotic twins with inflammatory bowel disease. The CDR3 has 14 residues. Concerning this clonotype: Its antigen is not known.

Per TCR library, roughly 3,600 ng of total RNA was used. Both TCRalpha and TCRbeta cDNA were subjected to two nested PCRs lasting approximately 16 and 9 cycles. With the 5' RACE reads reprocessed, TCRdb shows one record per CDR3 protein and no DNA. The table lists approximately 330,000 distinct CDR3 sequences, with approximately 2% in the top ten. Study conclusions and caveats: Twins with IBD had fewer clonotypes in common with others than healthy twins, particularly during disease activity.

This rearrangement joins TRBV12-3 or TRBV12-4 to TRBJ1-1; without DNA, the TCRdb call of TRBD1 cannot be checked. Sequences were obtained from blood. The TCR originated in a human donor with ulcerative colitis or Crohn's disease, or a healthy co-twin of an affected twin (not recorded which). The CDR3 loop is CASLLRGARTEAFF.